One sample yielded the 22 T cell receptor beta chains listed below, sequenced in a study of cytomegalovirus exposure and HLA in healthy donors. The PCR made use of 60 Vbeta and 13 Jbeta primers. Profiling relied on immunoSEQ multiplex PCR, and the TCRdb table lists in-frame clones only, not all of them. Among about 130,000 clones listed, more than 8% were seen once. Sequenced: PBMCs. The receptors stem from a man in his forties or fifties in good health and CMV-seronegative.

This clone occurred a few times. The CDR3 protein is CATSRVWATQYF. CDR3 DNA: TGTGCCACCAGCAGAGTGTGGGCTACGCAGTATTTT. The chain combines TRBV15 with TRBJ2-3; no clear D gene. Germline V CDR1 and CDR2: LNHNV, YYDKDF (reference sequence). The CDR3 has 12 amino acids. V was trimmed by 1 base and J by 8 bases, leaving 7 bases between them.

CDR3 coding DNA: TGTGCCAGCTCGCCAAACTCAGGGGGCGATGAAAAACTGTTTTTT. Protein product: CASSPNSGGDEKLFF. The rearrangement uses TRBV18 and TRBJ1-4; 8 bases are a match to TRBD1. The V segment lost 6 bases and the J segment 6 bases; nucleotides outside the gene matches: 9. Germline CDR1 and CDR2: KGHSH and LQKENI. The CDR3 runs 15 residues.

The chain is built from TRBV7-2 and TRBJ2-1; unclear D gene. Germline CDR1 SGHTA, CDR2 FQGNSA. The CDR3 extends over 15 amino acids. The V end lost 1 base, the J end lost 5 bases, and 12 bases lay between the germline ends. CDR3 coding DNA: TGTGCCAGCAGCTTAGACTACGGAATAAACAATGAGCAGTTCTTC. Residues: CASSLDYGINNEQFF.

The CDR3 region has the DNA TGTGCGGGTGGGGCGGGGCCTAGCTCCTACAATGAGCAGTTCTTC. Translation: CAGGAGPSSYNEQFF. The V and J genes are TRBV10-3 and TRBJ2-1; a weak D match, TRBD2 (6 bases). This CDR3 is built from 15 residues. Germline V lookup: CDR1 ENHRY, CDR2 SYGVKD.

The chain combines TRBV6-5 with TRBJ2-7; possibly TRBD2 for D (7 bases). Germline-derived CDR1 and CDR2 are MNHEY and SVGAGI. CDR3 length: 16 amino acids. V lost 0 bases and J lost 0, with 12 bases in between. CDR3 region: CASSYSRGGLSYEQYF. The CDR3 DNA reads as TGTGCCAGCAGTTACTCGAGGGGGGGTCTCTCCTACGAGCAGTACTTC.

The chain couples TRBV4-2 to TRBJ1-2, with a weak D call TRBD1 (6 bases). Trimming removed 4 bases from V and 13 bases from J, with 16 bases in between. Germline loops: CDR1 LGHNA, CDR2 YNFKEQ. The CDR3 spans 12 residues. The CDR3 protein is CASSPMTGLSTF. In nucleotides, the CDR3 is TGTGCCAGCAGCCCCATGACAGGTTTAAGCACCTTC.

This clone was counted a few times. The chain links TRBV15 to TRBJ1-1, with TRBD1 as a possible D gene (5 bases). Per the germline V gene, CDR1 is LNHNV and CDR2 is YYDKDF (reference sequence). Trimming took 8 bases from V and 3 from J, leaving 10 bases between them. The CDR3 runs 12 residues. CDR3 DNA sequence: TGTGCCACCGCCCGGGGGTACACTGAAGCTTTCTTT. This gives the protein CATARGYTEAFF.

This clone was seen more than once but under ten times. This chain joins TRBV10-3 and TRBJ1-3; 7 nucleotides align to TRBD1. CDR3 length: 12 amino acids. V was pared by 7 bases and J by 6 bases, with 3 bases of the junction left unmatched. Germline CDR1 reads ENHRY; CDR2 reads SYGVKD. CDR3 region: CAIIGGQNTIYF. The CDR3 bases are TGTGCCATCATAGGGGGCCAAAACACCATATATTTT.

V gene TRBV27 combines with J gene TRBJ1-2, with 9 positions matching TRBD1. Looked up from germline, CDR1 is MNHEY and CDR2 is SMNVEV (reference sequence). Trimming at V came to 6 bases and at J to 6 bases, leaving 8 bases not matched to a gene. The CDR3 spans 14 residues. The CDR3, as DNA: TGTGCCAGCAGCAGGGGACAGGGCAGGGATGGCTACACCTTC. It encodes CASSRGQGRDGYTF.

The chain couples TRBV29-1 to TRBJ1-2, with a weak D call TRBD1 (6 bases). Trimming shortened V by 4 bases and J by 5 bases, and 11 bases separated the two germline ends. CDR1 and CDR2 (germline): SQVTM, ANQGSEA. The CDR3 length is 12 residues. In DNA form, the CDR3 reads TGCAGCGTTGGACAGGTCGATTATGGCTACACCTTC. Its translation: CSVGQVDYGYTF.

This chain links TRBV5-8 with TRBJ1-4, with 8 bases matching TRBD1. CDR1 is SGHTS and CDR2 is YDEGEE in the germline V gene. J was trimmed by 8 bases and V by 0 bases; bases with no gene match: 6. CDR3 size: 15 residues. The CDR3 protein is CASSLVRGRLEKLFF. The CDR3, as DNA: TGTGCCAGCAGCTTGGTCAGGGGGCGCCTAGAAAAACTGTTTTTT.

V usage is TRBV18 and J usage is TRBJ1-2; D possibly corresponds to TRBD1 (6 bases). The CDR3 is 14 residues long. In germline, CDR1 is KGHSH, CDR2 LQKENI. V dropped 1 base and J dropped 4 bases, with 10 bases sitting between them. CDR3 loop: CASSPQDSSYGYTF. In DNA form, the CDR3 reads TGTGCCAGCTCACCACAGGACAGCTCCTATGGCTACACCTTC.

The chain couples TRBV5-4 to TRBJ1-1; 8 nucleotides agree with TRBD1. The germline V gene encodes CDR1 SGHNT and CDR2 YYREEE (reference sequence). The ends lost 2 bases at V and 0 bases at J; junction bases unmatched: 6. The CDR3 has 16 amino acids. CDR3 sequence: CASSLGTGPMNTEAFF. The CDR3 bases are TGTGCCAGCAGCTTAGGGACAGGCCCCATGAACACTGAAGCTTTCTTT. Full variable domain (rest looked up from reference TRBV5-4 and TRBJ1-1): ETGVTQSPTHLIKTRGQQVTLRCSSQSGHNTVSWYQQALGQGPQFIFQYYREEENGRGNFPPRFSGLQFPNYSSELNVNALELDDSALYLCASSLGTGPMNTEAFFGQGTRLTVV.

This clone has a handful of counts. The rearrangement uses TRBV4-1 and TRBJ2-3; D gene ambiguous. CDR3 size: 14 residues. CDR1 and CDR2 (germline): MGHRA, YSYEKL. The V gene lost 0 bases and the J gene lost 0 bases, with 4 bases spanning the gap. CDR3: CASSQEASTDTQYF. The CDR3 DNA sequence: TGCGCCAGCAGCCAAGAAGCTAGCACAGATACGCAGTATTTT.

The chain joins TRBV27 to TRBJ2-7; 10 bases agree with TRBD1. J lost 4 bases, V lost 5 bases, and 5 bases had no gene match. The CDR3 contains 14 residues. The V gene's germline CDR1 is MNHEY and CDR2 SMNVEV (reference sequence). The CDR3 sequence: CASSIAGQGYEQYF. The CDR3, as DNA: TGTGCCAGCAGTATCGCGGGACAGGGGTACGAGCAGTACTTC.

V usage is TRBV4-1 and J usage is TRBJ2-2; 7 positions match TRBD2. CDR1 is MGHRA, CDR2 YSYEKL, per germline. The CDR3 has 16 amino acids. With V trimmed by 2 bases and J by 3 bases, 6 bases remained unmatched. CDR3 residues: CASSQLSGGYTGELFF. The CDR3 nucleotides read TGCGCCAGCAGCCAACTTTCGGGGGGATACACCGGGGAGCTGTTTTTT.

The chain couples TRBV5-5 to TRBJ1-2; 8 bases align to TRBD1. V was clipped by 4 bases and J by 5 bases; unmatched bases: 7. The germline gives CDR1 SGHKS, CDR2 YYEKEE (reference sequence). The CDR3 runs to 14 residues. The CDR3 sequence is CASSPTGEGYGYTF. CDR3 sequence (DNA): TGTGCCAGCAGCCCGACAGGGGAAGGGTATGGCTACACCTTC.

CDR3 loop: CASSGQGRGYTF. The DNA for the CDR3 is TGTGCCAGCAGTGGACAGGGACGGGGCTACACCTTC. J is TRBJ1-2 and V is TRBV6-1; 7 bases are shared with TRBD1. This CDR3 has 12 amino acids. Germline loops: CDR1 MNHNS, CDR2 SASEGT. V lost 4 bases and J lost 8; bases outside the gene matches: 4.

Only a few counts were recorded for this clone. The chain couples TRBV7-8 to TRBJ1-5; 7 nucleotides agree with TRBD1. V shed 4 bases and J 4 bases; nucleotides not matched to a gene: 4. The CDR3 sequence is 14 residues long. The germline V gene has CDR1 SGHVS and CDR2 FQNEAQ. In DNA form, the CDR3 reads TGTGCCAGCAGCTCAGGGGGGCGGAATCAGCCCCAGCATTTT. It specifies CASSSGGRNQPQHF.

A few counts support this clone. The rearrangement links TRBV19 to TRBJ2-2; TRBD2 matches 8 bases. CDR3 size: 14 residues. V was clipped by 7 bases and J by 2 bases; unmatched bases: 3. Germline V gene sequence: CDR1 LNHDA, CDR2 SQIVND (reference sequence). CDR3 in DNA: TGTGCCAGTAAAGCGGGGGTTAACACCGGGGAGCTGTTTTTT. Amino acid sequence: CASKAGVNTGELFF.

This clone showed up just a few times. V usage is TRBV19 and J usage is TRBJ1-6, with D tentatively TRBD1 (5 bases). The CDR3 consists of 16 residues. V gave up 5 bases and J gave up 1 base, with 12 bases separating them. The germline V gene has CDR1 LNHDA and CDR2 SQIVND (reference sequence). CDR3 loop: CASSSRRGSYNSPLHF. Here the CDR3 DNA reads TGTGCCAGTAGTTCCCGAAGGGGATCCTATAATTCACCCCTCCACTTT.

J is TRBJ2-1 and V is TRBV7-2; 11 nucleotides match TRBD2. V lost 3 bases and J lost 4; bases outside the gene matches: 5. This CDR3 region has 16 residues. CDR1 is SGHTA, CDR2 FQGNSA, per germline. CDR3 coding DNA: TGTGCCAGCAGCTTTTTTAGCGGGGGGGCGTACAATGAGCAGTTCTTC. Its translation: CASSFFSGGAYNEQFF. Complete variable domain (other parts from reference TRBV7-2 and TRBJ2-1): GAGVSQSPSNKVTEKGKDVELRCDPISGHTALYWYRQSLGQGLEFLIYFQGNSAPDKSGLPSDRFSAERTGGSVSTLTIQRTQQEDSAVYLCASSFFSGGAYNEQFFGPGTRLTVL.